This T cell receptor (beta chain) was retrieved from a study of cytomegalovirus exposure and HLA in healthy donors. Study-wide results and caveats: Researchers reported in a later analysis that common viral pathogens appeared linked to several top clusters. Cytomegalovirus-associated status was assigned to about 170 TCR beta chains. In a later analysis, TCR association rates varied by HLA locus: DRB1 most, HLA-C fewest. Available immune exposure information was restricted to CMV serostatus only.

Comment on this clone: Antigen unknown. Different DNA sequences within this sample yield the same CDR3.

Amplification used 60 Vbeta primers and 13 Jbeta primers. The data were produced by immunoSEQ multiplex PCR, yet TCRdb's version contains in-frame clones alone and is incomplete. The sample holds 100,000 to 150,000 clones, roughly 80% seen once. CDR3 length: 13 residues. Trimming stripped 0 bases from V and 2 bases from J, with 3 bases between. CDR1 SGHTA and CDR2 FQGNSA come from the germline V gene. This sequence joins TRBV7-2 and TRBJ2-3; the D is unclear. The receptor was isolated from a man aged 40-55 years in good health and CMV-seronegative. The sequencing sample was made of PBMCs. The CDR3 coding sequence is TGTGCCAGCAGCTTAGCATACACAGATACGCAGTATTTT. Protein product: CASSLAYTDTQYF.